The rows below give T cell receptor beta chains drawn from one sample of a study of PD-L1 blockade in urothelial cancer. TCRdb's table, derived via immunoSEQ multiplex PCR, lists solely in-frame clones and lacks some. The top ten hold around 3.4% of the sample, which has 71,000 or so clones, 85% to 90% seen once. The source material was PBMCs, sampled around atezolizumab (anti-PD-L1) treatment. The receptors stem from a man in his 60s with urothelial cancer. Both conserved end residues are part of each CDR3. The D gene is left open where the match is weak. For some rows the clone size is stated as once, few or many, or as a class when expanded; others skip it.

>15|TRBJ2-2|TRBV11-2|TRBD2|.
CASSVAGVGTGELFF
TGTGCCAGCAGCGTAGCGGGAGTTGGCACCGGGGAGCTGTTTTTT
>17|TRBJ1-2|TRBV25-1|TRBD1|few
CASSDRLWTGSDGGYTF
TGTGCCAGCAGTGACCGCCTCTGGACAGGGTCAGACGGTGGCTACACCTTC
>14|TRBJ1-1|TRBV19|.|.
CASSIQQLNTEAFF
TGTGCCAGTAGTATACAACAGTTGAACACTGAAGCTTTCTTT
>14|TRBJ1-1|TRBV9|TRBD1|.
CASSEGQSRTEAFF
TGTGCCAGCAGCGAGGGACAGTCGAGGACTGAAGCTTTCTTT
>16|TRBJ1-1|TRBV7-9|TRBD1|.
CASSLTTGVQNTEAFF
TGTGCCAGCAGCCTCACCACAGGGGTCCAGAACACTGAAGCTTTCTTT
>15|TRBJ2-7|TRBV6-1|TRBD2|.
CASRETGGTHYEQYF
TGTGCCAGCAGGGAAACGGGGGGGACCCACTACGAGCAGTACTTC
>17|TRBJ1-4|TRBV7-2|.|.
CASSLMVRATINEKLFF
TGTGCCAGCAGCTTAATGGTCAGGGCTACGATAAATGAAAAACTGTTTTTT
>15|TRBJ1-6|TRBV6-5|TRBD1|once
CASSYGTGGNSPLHF
TGTGCCAGCAGTTACGGAACAGGGGGCAATTCACCCCTCCACTTT
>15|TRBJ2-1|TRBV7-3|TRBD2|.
CASSTRLARYNEQFF
TGTGCCAGCAGCACCCGACTAGCGAGGTACAATGAGCAGTTCTTC
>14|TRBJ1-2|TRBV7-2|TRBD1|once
CASSKDRGHGGYTF
TGTGCCAGCAGCAAGGACAGGGGGCACGGTGGCTACACCTTC
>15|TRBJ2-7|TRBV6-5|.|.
CASGGLGTKTYEQYF
TGTGCCAGCGGAGGCCTTGGGACAAAGACCTACGAGCAGTACTTC
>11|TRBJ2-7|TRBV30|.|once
CAWAAQGKQYF
TGTGCCTGGGCTGCACAGGGCAAGCAGTACTTC
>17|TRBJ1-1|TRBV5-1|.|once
CASSFRPGHLMNTEAFF
TGCGCCAGCAGCTTCAGGCCGGGACACTTAATGAACACTGAAGCTTTCTTT
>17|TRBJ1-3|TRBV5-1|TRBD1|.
CASSSTRTGASGNTIYF
TGCGCCAGCAGCTCAACCAGGACAGGGGCATCTGGAAACACCATATATTTT
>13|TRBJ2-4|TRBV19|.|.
CASSIMEGDLQYF
TGTGCCAGTAGTATCATGGAGGGAGACCTTCAGTACTTC
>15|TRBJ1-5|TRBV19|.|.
CASSIGEGSNQPQHF
TGTGCCAGTAGTATAGGGGAGGGCAGCAATCAGCCCCAGCATTTT
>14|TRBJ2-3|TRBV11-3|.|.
CASSPGGLTDTQYF
TGTGCCAGCAGCCCCGGCGGGCTCACGGATACGCAGTATTTT
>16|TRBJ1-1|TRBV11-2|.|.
CASSNAREAWNTEAFF
TGTGCCAGCAGCAATGCTCGCGAGGCGTGGAACACTGAAGCTTTCTTT
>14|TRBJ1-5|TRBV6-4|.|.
CASSRDLSNQPQHF
TGTGCCAGCAGCAGGGACTTGAGCAATCAGCCCCAGCATTTT
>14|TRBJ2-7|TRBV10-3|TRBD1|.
CAISGRGQGNEQYF
TGTGCCATCAGTGGTAGGGGACAGGGAAACGAGCAGTACTTC
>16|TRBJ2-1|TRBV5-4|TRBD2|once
CASSLDQRGSYNEQFF
TGTGCCAGCAGCTTGGACCAGCGGGGCTCCTACAATGAGCAGTTCTTC
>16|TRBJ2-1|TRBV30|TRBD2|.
CAWSVTSVLTYNEQFF
TGTGCCTGGAGTGTTACTAGCGTTCTCACCTACAATGAGCAGTTCTTC
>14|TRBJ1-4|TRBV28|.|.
CASSFGGLEEKLFF
TGTGCCAGCAGTTTCGGGGGGTTGGAAGAAAAACTGTTTTTT
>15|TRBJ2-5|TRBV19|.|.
CASSPRGAGLETQYF
TGTGCCAGTAGTCCCCGAGGAGCGGGTCTTGAGACCCAGTACTTC
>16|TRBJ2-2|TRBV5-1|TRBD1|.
CASSLGDRVATGELFF
TGCGCCAGCAGCTTGGGGGACAGGGTAGCCACCGGGGAGCTGTTTTTT
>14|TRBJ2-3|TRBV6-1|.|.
CASREGARPDTQYF
TGTGCCAGCAGGGAGGGGGCCCGCCCAGATACGCAGTATTTT